Here is one TCR beta chain with its context. Its target is not known. Sorted-subset replicate PCR reactions were performed with approximately 180 ng DNA, corresponding to 25,000 to 35,000 T cell genomes. Profiled with immunoSEQ multiplex PCR; TCRdb holds only in-frame clones, not every one. This sample has 190,000 or so clones; approximately 62% occur once, and the top ten carry around 9.3%. The CDR3 consists of 15 residues. Germline V gene sequence: CDR1 LGHNA, CDR2 YSLEER. V was cut by 1 base and J by 3 bases, with 10 bases left in between. This entry is derived from a study of shared clonotypes between healthy human individuals. General study points: Researchers found naive subsets generally carried larger estimated richness than memory subsets.

The genes are TRBV4-3 and TRBJ2-1, with D unclear. The specimen sequenced was memory CD4+ T cells sorted from blood. Subset: CD45RA-negative fraction. The TCR originated in a man aged 25 to 40 in good health. CDR3 residues: CASSQAISDYNEQFF. CDR3 bases: TGCGCCAGCAGCCAAGCCATAAGCGACTACAATGAGCAGTTCTTC.